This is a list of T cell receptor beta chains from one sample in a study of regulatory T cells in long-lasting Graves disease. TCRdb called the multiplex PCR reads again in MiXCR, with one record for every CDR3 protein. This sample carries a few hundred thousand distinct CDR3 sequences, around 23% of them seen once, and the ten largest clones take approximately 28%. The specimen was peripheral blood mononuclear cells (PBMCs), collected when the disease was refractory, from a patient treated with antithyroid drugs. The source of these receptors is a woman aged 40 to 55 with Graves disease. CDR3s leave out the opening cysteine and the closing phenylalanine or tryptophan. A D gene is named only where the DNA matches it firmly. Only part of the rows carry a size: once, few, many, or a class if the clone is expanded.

CDR3 protein: ASSVLGGSYEQY; V gene: TRBV6-1; clone size: few; D gene: -; J gene: TRBJ2-7
CDR3 protein: ASSPTGGGNQPQH; V gene: TRBV2; clone size: -; D gene: TRBD1; J gene: TRBJ1-5
CDR3 protein: ASSFSGDQNIQY; V gene: TRBV7-9; clone size: -; D gene: -; J gene: TRBJ2-4
CDR3 protein: ASSMLGPGAQPQH; V gene: TRBV19; clone size: -; D gene: -; J gene: TRBJ1-5
CDR3 protein: SVEGAAGTGELF; V gene: TRBV29-1; clone size: few; D gene: -; J gene: TRBJ2-2
CDR3 protein: SALRGIEQY; V gene: TRBV29-1; clone size: -; D gene: -; J gene: TRBJ2-7
CDR3 protein: ASSGDVGTQY; V gene: TRBV5-5; clone size: -; D gene: -; J gene: TRBJ2-3
CDR3 protein: AISEVNQETQY; V gene: TRBV10-3; clone size: many; D gene: -; J gene: TRBJ2-5
CDR3 protein: ASRDSGRALGGELF; V gene: TRBV6-1; clone size: many; D gene: TRBD2; J gene: TRBJ2-2
CDR3 protein: ASSYVNTGELF; V gene: TRBV6-2/TRBV6-3; clone size: -; D gene: -; J gene: TRBJ2-2
CDR3 protein: ASRILGQGPYEQY; V gene: TRBV6-1; clone size: many; D gene: TRBD1; J gene: TRBJ2-7
CDR3 protein: SVVKDRTEKANYGYT; V gene: TRBV29-1; clone size: few; D gene: -; J gene: TRBJ1-2
CDR3 protein: ASSHPVTSAGTDTQY; V gene: TRBV11-2; clone size: many; D gene: TRBD2; J gene: TRBJ2-3
CDR3 protein: ASSVAGGGTDTQY; V gene: TRBV2; clone size: few; D gene: TRBD2; J gene: TRBJ2-3
CDR3 protein: VSSLLGSYEQY; V gene: TRBV7-9; clone size: -; D gene: -; J gene: TRBJ2-7
CDR3 protein: ASSLDPQSSYEQY; V gene: TRBV7-2; clone size: few; D gene: -; J gene: TRBJ2-7
CDR3 protein: ASSLGHWGSGANVLT; V gene: TRBV28; clone size: -; D gene: -; J gene: TRBJ2-6
CDR3 protein: ASSLVAGVAYEQY; V gene: TRBV11-2; clone size: many; D gene: TRBD2; J gene: TRBJ2-7
CDR3 protein: ASSKWDRPYEQY; V gene: TRBV5-4; clone size: few; D gene: -; J gene: TRBJ2-7
CDR3 protein: ASRPGTGASPLH; V gene: TRBV28; clone size: -; D gene: TRBD1; J gene: TRBJ1-6
CDR3 protein: ASSAVATGELF; V gene: TRBV19; clone size: -; D gene: -; J gene: TRBJ2-2
CDR3 protein: SARVSQKSNEQF; V gene: TRBV20-1; clone size: many; D gene: -; J gene: TRBJ2-1
CDR3 protein: ASSPRRGTSAHTQY; V gene: TRBV7-2; clone size: -; D gene: TRBD2; J gene: TRBJ2-3
CDR3 protein: ASSEDPSYNEQF; V gene: TRBV2; clone size: many; D gene: -; J gene: TRBJ2-1
CDR3 protein: ASTQGDRYEQY; V gene: TRBV25-1; clone size: -; D gene: TRBD1; J gene: TRBJ2-7
CDR3 protein: ASSRQSLGYEQY; V gene: TRBV7-9; clone size: few; D gene: -; J gene: TRBJ2-7
CDR3 protein: ASSLRWIAKRSGANVLT; V gene: TRBV28; clone size: many; D gene: -; J gene: TRBJ2-6
CDR3 protein: ASSEIGSQPQH; V gene: TRBV6-1; clone size: many; D gene: -; J gene: TRBJ1-5
CDR3 protein: ASSPRDRLNTEAF; V gene: TRBV27; clone size: -; D gene: TRBD1; J gene: TRBJ1-1
CDR3 protein: ASSFFQGQETQY; V gene: TRBV5-4; clone size: few; D gene: -; J gene: TRBJ2-5
CDR3 protein: ASSFNGGNTGELF; V gene: TRBV12-3/TRBV12-4; clone size: many; D gene: -; J gene: TRBJ2-2
CDR3 protein: ATSRANRPSYEQY; V gene: TRBV15; clone size: many; D gene: -; J gene: TRBJ2-7
CDR3 protein: AISEGQGGFYEQY; V gene: TRBV10-3; clone size: -; D gene: TRBD1; J gene: TRBJ2-7
CDR3 protein: AISGQEGQEGCT; V gene: TRBV10-3; clone size: -; D gene: TRBD1; J gene: TRBJ1-2